Each of the 20 T cell receptor beta chains below was sequenced from the same sample in a study of blood T cell repertoires in COVID-19. Measured with immunoSEQ multiplex PCR; TCRdb has only the in-frame clones, and not every one. The sample shows fewer than 300,000 clones, more than 75% of them seen only once. Sequenced material: peripheral blood. These receptors all stem from a man in his forties who had recovered from COVID-19.

The chain combines TRBV5-1 with TRBJ2-7, with 9 bases lining up with TRBD1. Germline V CDR1 and CDR2: SGHRS, YFSETQ. The trim removed 4 bases at V and 3 bases at J, leaving 2 bases unmatched. CDR3 size: 13 residues. The CDR3 sequence: CASSGTGSYEQYF. In DNA form, the CDR3 reads TGCGCCAGCAGCGGGACAGGGAGCTACGAGCAGTACTTC.

The V gene is TRBV6-5, the J gene TRBJ2-7; weak D call: TRBD1 (6 bases). Germline V gene sequence: CDR1 MNHEY, CDR2 SVGAGI. V lost 9 bases and J lost 3, with 18 bases in between. CDR3 length: 14 residues. The CDR3 DNA reads TGTGCCAGTGGGGGCGCAGGGATTAACTACGAGCAGTACTTC. Translation: CASGGAGINYEQYF.

This clone has just one count. The chain combines TRBV11-2 with TRBJ2-3, with a weak D call TRBD2 (7 bases). The CDR3 length is 16 residues. In germline, CDR1 is SGHAT, CDR2 FQNNGV. Trimming removed 5 bases from V and 3 bases from J, with 18 bases in between. The CDR3 DNA sequence: TGTGCCAGCAGCCTACGAGGGGGGGCGAGGACAGATACGCAGTATTTT. It is translated as CASSLRGGARTDTQYF.

The rearrangement links TRBV7-2 to TRBJ1-5; 12 bases are a match to TRBD1. Per the germline V gene, CDR1 is SGHTA and CDR2 is FQGNSA. This CDR3 has 16 amino acids. The J segment lost 6 bases and the V segment lost 3 bases, leaving 6 bases of the junction unmatched. The CDR3: CASSFGTGGGGQPQHF. In DNA, the CDR3 is TGTGCCAGCAGCTTCGGGACAGGGGGCGGGGGTCAGCCCCAGCATTTT.

For the CDR3, the DNA is TGTGCCAGCTCACCCAGGGGGCTGGAGACCCAGTACTTC. Protein product: CASSPRGLETQYF. The rearrangement joins TRBV18 to TRBJ2-5, with 8 bases aligning to TRBD1. After removal of 3 bases from V and 5 bases from J, the junction contained 2 bases not matched to a gene. Per the germline V gene, CDR1 is KGHSH and CDR2 is LQKENI. The length of the CDR3 is 13 residues. The full variable domain, with the rest looked up from reference TRBV18 and TRBJ2-5, is NAGVMQNPRHLVRRRGQEARLRCSPMKGHSHVYWYRQLPEEGLKFMVYLQKENIIDESGMPKERFSAEFPKEGPSILRIQQVVRGDSAAYFCASSPRGLETQYFGPGTRLLVL.

The chain combines TRBV12-5 with TRBJ2-1, with D possibly TRBD1 on 6 matching bases. The CDR3 loop spans 13 amino acids. Trimming left V 5 bases short and J 9 bases short, with 14 bases between. Germline V CDR1 and CDR2: LGHNT, FRNRAP. Written as DNA, the CDR3 is TGTGCTAGTGGTGAGGGGGTATACGGTGAGCAGTTCTTC. It encodes CASGEGVYGEQFF.

The CDR3 sequence is CASSGGQGTYEQYF. The CDR3, as DNA: TGTGCCAGCAGTGGCGGACAGGGGACATACGAGCAGTACTTC. The chain couples TRBV27 to TRBJ2-7; 9 bases align to TRBD1. V gave up 5 bases and J gave up 4 bases; unmatched junction bases: 6. Germline CDR1 and CDR2: MNHEY and SMNVEV (reference sequence). The CDR3 has 14 residues.

The J gene is TRBJ1-2, the V gene TRBV30, with unresolved D. V lost 0 bases and J 3 bases, leaving 8 bases between the germline ends. Germline values: CDR1 GTSNPN, CDR2 SVGIG (reference sequence). This CDR3 comprises 13 residues. The DNA for the CDR3 is TGTGCCTGGAGTGTACTGCGGGACTATGGCTACACCTTC. It specifies CAWSVLRDYGYTF.

This clone was seen a few times. This rearrangement joins TRBV27 to TRBJ1-2; no clear D. From germline, CDR1 is MNHEY and CDR2 SMNVEV (reference sequence). The CDR3 is 14 amino acids. V shed 5 bases and J shed 4 bases, with 14 bases lying between them. CDR3 in DNA: TGTGCCAGCAGTCGTATTGGGGAGGCCTATGGCTACACCTTC. Its translation is CASSRIGEAYGYTF.

J is TRBJ2-3 and V is TRBV7-9, with 7 positions matching TRBD1. Trimming took 3 bases from V and 3 from J; bases not matched to a gene: 9. In germline, CDR1 is SEHNR, CDR2 FQNEAQ (reference sequence). The CDR3 loop spans 16 amino acids. This CDR3 is CASSLGRGLKTDTQYF. The CDR3 nucleotides are TGTGCCAGCAGCTTGGGAAGGGGGCTGAAAACAGATACGCAGTATTTT.

About this clone: Other DNA sequences in this sample translate to the same CDR3. The chain employs TRBV27 and TRBJ2-3, with 7 nucleotides matching TRBD2. The CDR3 runs to 13 residues. V gave up 8 bases and J gave up 1 base; unmatched junction bases: 3. Germline loops: CDR1 MNHEY, CDR2 SMNVEV (reference sequence). CDR3 sequence reads: CASRLAGTDTQYF. The CDR3 DNA sequence: TGTGCCAGCCGCCTAGCGGGCACAGATACGCAGTATTTT.

The V and J genes are TRBV7-8 and TRBJ2-1, with 9 bases identical to TRBD2. Germline lookup yields CDR1 SGHVS and CDR2 FQNEAQ. This CDR3 contains 15 residues. J gave up 5 bases and V 7 bases, and 9 bases lay outside the gene matches. Here the CDR3 reads CASNKPGLADNEQFF. The CDR3 nucleotides read TGTGCCAGCAACAAACCGGGACTAGCCGACAATGAGCAGTTCTTC.

The genes are TRBV6-1 and TRBJ2-7; 12 nucleotides line up with TRBD2. The germline V gene encodes CDR1 MNHNS and CDR2 SASEGT. V shed 3 bases and J 4 bases; nucleotides not matched to a gene: 4. This CDR3 has 15 residues. The CDR3: CASSDGLAGNYEQYF. CDR3 coding DNA: TGTGCCAGCAGTGACGGACTAGCGGGGAATTACGAGCAGTACTTC.

This clone was found once. The rearrangement joins TRBV11-2 to TRBJ2-1; 7 positions agree with TRBD2. CDR1 SGHAT and CDR2 FQNNGV come from the germline V gene. Trimming at V came to 1 base and at J to 4 bases, leaving 1 base not matched to a gene. The CDR3 is made up of 14 amino acids. The CDR3 nucleotides read TGTGCCAGCAGCTTAGCTAGCGGATACAATGAGCAGTTCTTC. This sequence encodes CASSLASGYNEQFF.

The sample holds a few counts of this clone. This chain uses TRBV2 with TRBJ2-7; 8 bases map to TRBD1. CDR3 length equals 15 residues. CDR1 and CDR2 from the germline V gene are SNHLY and FYNNEI. Trimming removed 5 bases from V and 0 bases from J; junction bases left unmatched: 6. The CDR3 region is CASSQDRVSSYEQYF. CDR3 nucleotide sequence: TGTGCCAGCAGTCAGGACAGGGTCAGCTCCTACGAGCAGTACTTC.

The chain couples TRBV28 to TRBJ1-2; 7 bases agree with TRBD1. The junction had 19 bases not matched to a gene; V was cut back by 6 bases and J by 0 bases. This CDR3 has 19 amino acids. Looked up from germline, CDR1 is MDHEN and CDR2 is SYDVKM. The CDR3 spells CASSPITGARLLANYGYTF. The CDR3 nucleotides read TGTGCCAGCAGCCCTATAACAGGGGCGCGGTTATTGGCTAACTATGGCTACACCTTC.

This rearrangement joins TRBV5-4 to TRBJ2-7; 8 bases map to TRBD1. CDR3 length: 14 residues. Trimming removed 4 bases from V and 7 bases from J; junction bases left unmatched: 10. Germline V gene lookup returns CDR1 SGHNT and CDR2 YYREEE (reference sequence). The CDR3 sequence: CASSADRGWGEQYF. The CDR3, as DNA: TGTGCCAGCAGCGCCGACAGGGGATGGGGGGAGCAGTACTTC.

The rearrangement uses TRBV7-6 and TRBJ2-1; TRBD2 aligns across 12 bases. This CDR3 comprises 19 residues. Per the germline V gene, CDR1 is SGHVS and CDR2 is FNYEAQ. The junction had 18 bases not matched to a gene; V was cut back by 5 bases and J by 7 bases. CDR3 amino acids: CASSPPWSSGRAERNEQFF. The CDR3 nucleotides are TGTGCCAGCAGCCCGCCTTGGTCTAGCGGGAGGGCCGAGAGAAATGAGCAGTTCTTC.

The chain combines TRBV5-8 with TRBJ2-7; 10 nucleotides agree with TRBD2. The V gene's germline CDR1 is SGHTS and CDR2 YDEGEE. The CDR3 covers 15 residues. The V gene end was trimmed by 6 bases and the J gene end by 0 bases; junction bases not matched to a gene: 6. The CDR3 loop is CASTRTSGLSYEQYF. DNA for the CDR3: TGTGCCAGCACCCGGACTAGCGGTCTCTCCTACGAGCAGTACTTC. The full variable domain, in which reference TRBV5-8 and TRBJ2-7 provide the parts outside the CDR3, is EAGVTQSPTHLIKTRGQQATLRCSPISGHTSVYWYQQALGLGLQFLLWYDEGEERNRGNFPPRFSGRQFPNYSSELNVNALELEDSALYLCASTRTSGLSYEQYFGPGTRLTVT.

V gene TRBV19 combines with J gene TRBJ2-2; 10 positions match TRBD2. The CDR3 consists of 17 residues. The ends lost 3 bases at V and 0 bases at J; junction bases unmatched: 4. Germline V gene lookup returns CDR1 LNHDA and CDR2 SQIVND (reference sequence). CDR3 sequence (DNA): TGTGCCAGTAGTATTATTAGCGGGGGGACGAACACCGGGGAGCTGTTTTTT. Its protein is CASSIISGGTNTGELFF.